This T cell receptor beta chain was captured in a study of persistence of HIV-infected CD4 T cells. The germline gives CDR1 SNHLY, CDR2 FYNNEI. V was clipped by 4 bases and J by 6 bases; unmatched bases: 7. The CDR3 is made up of 15 amino acids. The study's findings and limits: TCR oligoclonality correlated with proviral oligoclonality in the same sorted populations. Degenerate expanded CDR3beta sequences were enriched among CMV- and Gag-responding cells. Compared with CD3/CD28-stimulated cells, CMV- and Gag-responding cells showed lower TCRbeta richness.

This was the immunoSEQ version 4 assay in survey mode. Some clones are missing from TCRdb's copy, which holds only in-frame ones; the method was immunoSEQ multiplex PCR. The sample includes fewer than 45,000 clones, roughly nine tenths of them seen just once. This nonspecific control used anti-CD3/anti-CD28 bead stimulation of CD4+ T cells. CD4+ T cells upregulating both CD40 ligand and CD69 were sorted as responding cells. A roughly 18-hour stimulation of CD8-depleted PBMCs used anti-CD28/CD49d costimulation, CD40-blocking antibody and enfuvirtide. Worth noting for this clone: No antigen is known for it.

The sample was CD4+ T cells sorted from PBMCs after approximately 19-hour stimulation, taken from a patient who received antiretroviral therapy. The clonotype comes from an adult woman with HIV who was CMV-seropositive. The J gene is TRBJ2-2, the V gene TRBV2, with TRBD1 matching 8 bases. For the CDR3, the DNA is TGTGCCAGCAGTGGCCCAGGGGGCCTAGCCGGGGAGCTGTTTTTT. The encoded protein is CASSGPGGLAGELFF.